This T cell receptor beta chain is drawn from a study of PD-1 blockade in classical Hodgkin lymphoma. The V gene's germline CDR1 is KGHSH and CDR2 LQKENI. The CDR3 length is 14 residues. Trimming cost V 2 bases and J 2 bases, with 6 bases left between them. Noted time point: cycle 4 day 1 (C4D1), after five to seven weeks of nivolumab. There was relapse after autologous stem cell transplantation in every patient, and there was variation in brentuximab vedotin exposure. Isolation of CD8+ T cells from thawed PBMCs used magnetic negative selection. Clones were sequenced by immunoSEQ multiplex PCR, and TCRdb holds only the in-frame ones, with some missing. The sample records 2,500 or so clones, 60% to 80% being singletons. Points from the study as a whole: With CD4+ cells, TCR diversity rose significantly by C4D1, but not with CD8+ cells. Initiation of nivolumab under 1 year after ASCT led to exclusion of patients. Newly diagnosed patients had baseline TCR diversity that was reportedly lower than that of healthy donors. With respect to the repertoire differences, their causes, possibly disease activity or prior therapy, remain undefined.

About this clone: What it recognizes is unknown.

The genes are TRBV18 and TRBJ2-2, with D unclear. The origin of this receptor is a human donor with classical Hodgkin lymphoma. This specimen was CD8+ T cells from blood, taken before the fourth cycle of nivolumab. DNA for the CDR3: TGTGCCAGCTCACCATTAGTCAACACCGGGGAGCTGTTTTTT. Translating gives CASSPLVNTGELFF.